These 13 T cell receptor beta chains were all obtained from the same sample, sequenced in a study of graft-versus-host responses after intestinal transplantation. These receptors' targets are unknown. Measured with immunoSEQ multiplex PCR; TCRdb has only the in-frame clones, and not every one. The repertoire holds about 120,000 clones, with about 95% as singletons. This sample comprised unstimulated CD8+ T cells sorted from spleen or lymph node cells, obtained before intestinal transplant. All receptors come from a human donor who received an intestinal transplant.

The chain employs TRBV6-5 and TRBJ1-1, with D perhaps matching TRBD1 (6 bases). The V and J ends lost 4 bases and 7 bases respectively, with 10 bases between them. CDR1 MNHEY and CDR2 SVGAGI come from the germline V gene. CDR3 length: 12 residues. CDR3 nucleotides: TGTGCCAGCAGTTCCGGGACACTTGAAGCTTTCTTT. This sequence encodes CASSSGTLEAFF.

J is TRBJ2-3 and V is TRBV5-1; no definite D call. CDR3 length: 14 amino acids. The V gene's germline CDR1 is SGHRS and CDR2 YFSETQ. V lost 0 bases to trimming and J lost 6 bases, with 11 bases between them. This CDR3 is CASSLVGRSDTQYF. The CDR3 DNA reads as TGCGCCAGCAGCTTGGTCGGTCGTAGCGATACGCAGTATTTT.

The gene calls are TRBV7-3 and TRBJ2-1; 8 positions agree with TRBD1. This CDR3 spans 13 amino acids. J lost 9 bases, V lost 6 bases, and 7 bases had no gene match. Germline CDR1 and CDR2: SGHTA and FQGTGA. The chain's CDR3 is CASRPGTGIEQFF. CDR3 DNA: TGTGCCAGCAGGCCCGGGACAGGAATTGAGCAGTTCTTC.

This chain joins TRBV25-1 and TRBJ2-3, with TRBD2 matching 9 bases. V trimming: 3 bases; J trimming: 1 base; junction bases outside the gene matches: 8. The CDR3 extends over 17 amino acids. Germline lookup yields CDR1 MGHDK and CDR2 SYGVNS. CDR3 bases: TGTGCCAGCAGTGATGAACTAGCGGGCGACCGCACAGATACGCAGTATTTT. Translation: CASSDELAGDRTDTQYF.

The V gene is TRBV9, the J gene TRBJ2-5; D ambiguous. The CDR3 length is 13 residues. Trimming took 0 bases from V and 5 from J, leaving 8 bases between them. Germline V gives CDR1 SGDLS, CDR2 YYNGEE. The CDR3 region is CASSVVVGETQYF. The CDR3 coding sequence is TGTGCCAGCAGCGTAGTCGTGGGGGAGACCCAGTACTTC.

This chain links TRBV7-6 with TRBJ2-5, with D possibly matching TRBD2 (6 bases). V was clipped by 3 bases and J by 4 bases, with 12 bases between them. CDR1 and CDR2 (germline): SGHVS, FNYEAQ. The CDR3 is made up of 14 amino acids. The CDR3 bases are TGTGCCAGCAGCTTCGGTAGCGGTGGAGAGACCCAGTACTTC. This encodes CASSFGSGGETQYF.

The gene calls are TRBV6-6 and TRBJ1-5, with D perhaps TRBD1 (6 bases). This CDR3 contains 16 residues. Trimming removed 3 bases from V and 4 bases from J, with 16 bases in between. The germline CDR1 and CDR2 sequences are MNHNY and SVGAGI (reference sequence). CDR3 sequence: CASSYKGPGANQPQHF. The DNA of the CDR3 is TGTGCCAGCAGTTATAAGGGGCCAGGGGCAAATCAGCCCCAGCATTTT.

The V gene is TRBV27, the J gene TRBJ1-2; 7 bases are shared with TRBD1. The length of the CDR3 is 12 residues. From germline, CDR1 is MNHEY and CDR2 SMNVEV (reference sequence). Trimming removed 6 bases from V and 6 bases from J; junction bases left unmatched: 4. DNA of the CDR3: TGTGCCAGCAGGACAGGGCTTCATGGCTACACCTTC. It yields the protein CASRTGLHGYTF.

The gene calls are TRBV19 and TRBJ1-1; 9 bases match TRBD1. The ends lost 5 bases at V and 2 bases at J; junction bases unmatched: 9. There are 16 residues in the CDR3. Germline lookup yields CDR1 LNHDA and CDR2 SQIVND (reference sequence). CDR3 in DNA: TGTGCCAGTAGTGAACGATGGGACAGGGTTAACACTGAAGCTTTCTTT. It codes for CASSERWDRVNTEAFF.

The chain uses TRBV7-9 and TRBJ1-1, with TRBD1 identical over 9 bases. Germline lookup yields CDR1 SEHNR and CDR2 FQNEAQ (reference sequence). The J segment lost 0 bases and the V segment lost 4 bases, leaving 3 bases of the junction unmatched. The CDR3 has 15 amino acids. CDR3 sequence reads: CASSSTGGLNTEAFF. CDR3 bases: TGTGCCAGCAGCTCCACAGGGGGCCTGAACACTGAAGCTTTCTTT.

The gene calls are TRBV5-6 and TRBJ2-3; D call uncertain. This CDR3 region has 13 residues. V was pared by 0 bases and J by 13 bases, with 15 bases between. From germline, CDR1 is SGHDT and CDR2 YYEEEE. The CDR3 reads CASSLDTDPMKYF. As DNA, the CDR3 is TGTGCCAGCAGCTTGGATACGGACCCTATGAAGTATTTT.

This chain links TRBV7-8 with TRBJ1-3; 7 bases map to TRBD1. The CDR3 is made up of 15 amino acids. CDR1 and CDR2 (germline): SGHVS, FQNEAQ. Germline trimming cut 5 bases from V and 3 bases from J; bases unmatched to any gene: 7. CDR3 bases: TGTGCCAGCAGCCCTCAGGGGGTATTTGGAAACACCATATATTTT. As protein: CASSPQGVFGNTIYF.

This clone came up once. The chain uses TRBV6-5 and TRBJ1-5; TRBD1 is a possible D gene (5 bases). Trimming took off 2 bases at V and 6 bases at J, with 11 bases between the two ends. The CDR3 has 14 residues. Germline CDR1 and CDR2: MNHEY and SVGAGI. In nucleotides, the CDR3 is TGTGCCAGCAGTTACGTTGCAGGGCTTCAGCCCCAGCATTTT. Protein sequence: CASSYVAGLQPQHF.